Following are 21 T cell receptor beta chains from one sample sequenced in a study of shared clonotypes between healthy human individuals. Only in-frame clones appear in the TCRdb table, and some are missing; sequencing was by immunoSEQ multiplex PCR. The profile shows about 2.2 million clones, around 95% of them singletons. Naive CD8 cells, CD45RO-negative and positively selected for CCR7, excluded terminally differentiated effector memory CD45RA+ cells. The sequenced material came from naive CD8+ T cells from PBMCs. The receptors here all came from a man between 18 and 29 years old in good health. Some clones in this sample may be carry-over from other donors' samples.

A single count supports this clone. V gene TRBV9 combines with J gene TRBJ2-7, with 8 bases fitting TRBD1. The CDR3 covers 15 residues. Germline lookup yields CDR1 SGDLS and CDR2 YYNGEE. V gave up 4 bases and J gave up 4 bases; unmatched junction bases: 10. DNA of the CDR3: TGTGCCAGCAGCAAAGACTCAGGGGGCGAATACGAGCAGTACTTC. Its translation: CASSKDSGGEYEQYF. Variable domain in full (rest from reference TRBV9 and TRBJ2-7): DSGVTQTPKHLITATGQRVTLRCSPRSGDLSVYWYQQSLDQGLQFLIQYYNGEERAKGNILERFSAQQFPDLHSELNLSSLELGDSALYFCASSKDSGGEYEQYFGPGTRLTVT.

This clone has only one observation. The sample contains more than one DNA sequence encoding this CDR3. The chain has TRBV27 and TRBJ2-7, with D perhaps matching TRBD1 (6 bases). CDR1 and CDR2 (germline): MNHEY, SMNVEV (reference sequence). The CDR3 length is 12 residues. V was cut by 4 bases and J by 2 bases, with 6 bases left in between. The CDR3 bases are TGTGCCAGCAGTTCAGGGGCCTACGAGCAGTACTTC. Translating it yields CASSSGAYEQYF.

The chain has TRBV10-3 and TRBJ1-4; D not resolved. From germline, CDR1 is ENHRY and CDR2 SYGVKD. V was clipped by 1 base and J by 0 bases, with 9 bases between them. CDR3 length equals 16 residues. The CDR3 here is CAISEFAAATNEKLFF. The CDR3 DNA reads TGTGCCATCAGTGAGTTCGCAGCTGCAACTAATGAAAAACTGTTTTTT.

This chain joins TRBV11-1 and TRBJ2-1, with TRBD2 as a possible D gene (5 bases). Germline V gives CDR1 SGHAT, CDR2 FQDESV (reference sequence). The CDR3 is 16 amino acids. The V gene lost 5 bases and the J gene lost 4 bases, with 18 bases spanning the gap. The CDR3 protein is CASSHSRAGEYNEQFF. The CDR3 DNA follows: TGTGCCAGCAGCCATAGCCGGGCCGGGGAATACAATGAGCAGTTCTTC.

Points on this clone: Other DNA variants within this sample encode the same CDR3. The V call is TRBV19, the J call TRBJ1-1; D gene ambiguous. V shed 5 bases and J shed 1 base, with 8 bases lying between them. Germline CDR1 and CDR2: LNHDA and SQIVND (reference sequence). This CDR3 spans 13 amino acids. The CDR3 spells CASSWTSNTEAFF. In DNA form, the CDR3 reads TGTGCCAGTAGTTGGACCTCGAACACTGAAGCTTTCTTT.

This CDR3 is CASSVGGQGFSGELFF. CDR3 DNA: TGTGCCAGCAGCGTTGGTGGACAGGGGTTTTCTGGGGAGCTGTTTTTT. The chain links TRBV9 to TRBJ2-2; 9 bases map to TRBD1. This CDR3 has 16 amino acids. J was trimmed by 8 bases and V by 2 bases; bases with no gene match: 10. Germline V gene sequence: CDR1 SGDLS, CDR2 YYNGEE.

A word on this clone: Other DNA variants within this sample encode the same CDR3. CDR3 sequence reads: CASSVGQGVHEQYF. In nucleotides, the CDR3 is TGTGCCAGCAGCGTAGGACAGGGGGTGCACGAGCAGTACTTC. V usage is TRBV9 and J usage is TRBJ2-7, with TRBD1 matching over 9 bases. Germline trimming cut 0 bases from V and 5 bases from J; bases unmatched to any gene: 3. The CDR3 has 14 amino acids. The germline gives CDR1 SGDLS, CDR2 YYNGEE.

This rearrangement joins TRBV10-3 to TRBJ2-7, with D perhaps TRBD1 or TRBD2 (5 bases each). V lost 4 bases and J 2 bases, leaving 12 bases between the germline ends. Germline V gene sequence: CDR1 ENHRY, CDR2 SYGVKD. The CDR3 contains 14 residues. The CDR3 DNA reads as TGTGCCATCAGTGCCGGGACGGTAGCCTACGAGCAGTACTTC. This translates into CAISAGTVAYEQYF.

The rearrangement joins TRBV7-2 to TRBJ2-7, with D possibly being TRBD1 (5 bases). Germline V gene lookup returns CDR1 SGHTA and CDR2 FQGNSA. V lost 5 bases to trimming and J lost 0 bases, with 5 bases between them. There are 12 residues in the CDR3. CDR3 sequence reads: CASSDSSYEQYF. CDR3 DNA: TGTGCCAGCAGCGACAGCTCCTACGAGCAGTACTTC.

Concerning this clone: Additional DNA sequences in this sample encode the identical CDR3. V and J are TRBV6-5 and TRBJ2-7; D is perhaps TRBD1 (6 bases). Looked up from germline, CDR1 is MNHEY and CDR2 is SVGAGI. This CDR3 spans 14 amino acids. Trimming stripped 0 bases from V and 3 bases from J, with 9 bases between. The CDR3 loop reads CASSYSTGNYEQYF. As DNA, the CDR3 is TGTGCCAGCAGTTACTCGACAGGAAACTACGAGCAGTACTTC.

This sequence joins TRBV27 and TRBJ1-4, with D perhaps matching TRBD1 (6 bases). The CDR3 loop spans 16 amino acids. V was trimmed by 1 base and J by 8 bases, leaving 17 bases between them. Looked up from germline, CDR1 is MNHEY and CDR2 is SMNVEV (reference sequence). CDR3 DNA: TGTGCCAGCAGTTTATTTTTTTTGGGGGCTGGAGAAAAACTGTTTTTT. Its protein is CASSLFFLGAGEKLFF.

This rearrangement joins TRBV6-5 to TRBJ2-7, with 8 bases fitting TRBD1. Germline loops: CDR1 MNHEY, CDR2 SVGAGI. The CDR3 is 16 residues long. Trimming cost V 0 bases and J 4 bases; bases outside gene matches: 8. This CDR3 is CASSYSTGEEQYEQYF. The CDR3 DNA reads as TGTGCCAGCAGTTACTCGACAGGGGAAGAGCAGTACGAGCAGTACTTC.

This clone was recorded only once. This chain's CDR3 is CASSVGYTTEAFF. DNA of the CDR3: TGTGCCAGCAGCGTGGGGTACACCACTGAAGCTTTCTTT. The chain joins TRBV9 to TRBJ1-1; no reliable D call. V lost 2 bases and J lost 4, with 9 bases in between. The CDR3 runs 13 residues. CDR1 is SGDLS and CDR2 is YYNGEE in the germline V gene. Drawing the rest from reference TRBV9 and TRBJ1-1, the complete variable domain is DSGVTQTPKHLITATGQRVTLRCSPRSGDLSVYWYQQSLDQGLQFLIQYYNGEERAKGNILERFSAQQFPDLHSELNLSSLELGDSALYFCASSVGYTTEAFFGQGTRLTVV.

This clone has only one observation. This chain connects TRBV6-1 to TRBJ1-1; D perhaps matches TRBD1 (6 bases). Germline values: CDR1 MNHNS, CDR2 SASEGT. The CDR3 has 16 residues. V was shortened by 0 bases and J by 5 bases, with 16 bases between the two germline ends. Written as DNA, the CDR3 is TGTGCCAGCAGTGAAGCATTTTGGGGGGCTTGGACTGAAGCTTTCTTT. It is translated as CASSEAFWGAWTEAFF.

The V gene is TRBV7-8, the J gene TRBJ2-5, with a possible D match to TRBD1 (5 bases). Trimming stripped 8 bases from V and 4 bases from J, with 23 bases between. Germline V CDR1 and CDR2: SGHVS, FQNEAQ. The CDR3 spans 16 residues. CDR3 region: CASASPSEVGAETQYF. The CDR3 DNA reads TGTGCCAGCGCATCCCCCTCCGAAGTAGGGGCAGAGACCCAGTACTTC.

The J gene is TRBJ2-7, the V gene TRBV7-8, with a possible D match to TRBD2 (6 bases). V was shortened by 1 base and J by 6 bases, with 16 bases between the two germline ends. This CDR3 contains 15 residues. Germline assignment: CDR1 SGHVS and CDR2 FQNEAQ. CDR3 DNA: TGTGCCAGCAGCTTAGGCCAGGCGTGGAGGGGCGAGCAGTACTTC. Its translation: CASSLGQAWRGEQYF.

The chain combines TRBV7-9 with TRBJ2-1; a weak D match, TRBD2 (5 bases). CDR3 length: 17 residues. Germline V gene lookup returns CDR1 SEHNR and CDR2 FQNEAQ (reference sequence). V shed 6 bases and J shed 0 bases, with 18 bases lying between them. This chain's CDR3 is CASRAGGEDFSYNEQFF. In DNA form, the CDR3 reads TGTGCCAGCAGGGCCGGTGGAGAGGACTTCTCCTACAATGAGCAGTTCTTC.

The chain combines TRBV28 with TRBJ2-1; possibly TRBD2 for D (7 bases). CDR3 length: 13 residues. Germline V lookup: CDR1 MDHEN, CDR2 SYDVKM. DNA of the CDR3: TGTGGTACGGGGGGCGAATATTTCAATGAGCAGTTCTTC. This sequence encodes CGTGGEYFNEQFF.

This clone was counted between two and nine times. The chain uses TRBV19 and TRBJ1-5; 7 bases agree with TRBD1. The J segment lost 6 bases and the V segment lost 7 bases, leaving 12 bases of the junction unmatched. The CDR3 is 15 residues long. Germline V gene sequence: CDR1 LNHDA, CDR2 SQIVND (reference sequence). The CDR3 nucleotides read TGTGCCAGTACATTCACAGGGGAGTTGAGTCAGCCCCAGCATTTT. The encoded protein is CASTFTGELSQPQHF.

The chain joins TRBV4-1 to TRBJ1-2; the D gene is possibly TRBD1 (5 bases). The CDR3 consists of 15 residues. Germline V gene sequence: CDR1 MGHRA, CDR2 YSYEKL. Trimming removed 1 base from V and 8 bases from J, with 17 bases in between. CDR3 in amino acids: CASSQGGGNTIGYTF. The CDR3 coding sequence is TGCGCCAGCAGCCAAGGGGGGGGGAATACTATCGGCTACACCTTC.

This chain joins TRBV5-1 and TRBJ2-1, with D perhaps TRBD2 (6 bases). V shed 2 bases and J shed 5 bases, with 26 bases lying between them. Germline V gene lookup returns CDR1 SGHRS and CDR2 YFSETQ. The CDR3 extends over 19 amino acids. CDR3 coding DNA: TGCGCCAGCAGCTTTCGGAGGGGCGACTCCCCTTCAAGGGACAATGAGCAGTTCTTC. Translation gives CASSFRRGDSPSRDNEQFF. The whole variable domain, remainder taken from reference TRBV5-1 and TRBJ2-1, is KAGVTQTPRYLIKTRGQQVTLSCSPISGHRSVSWYQQTPGQGLQFLFEYFSETQRNKGNFPGRFSGRQFSNSRSEMNVSTLELGDSALYLCASSFRRGDSPSRDNEQFFGPGTRLTVL.